Following are 4 T cell receptor beta chains from one sample sequenced in a study of blood T cells in healthy people across ages. Combining a sample-barcoded 5' primer with a J-beta primer mix, a second PCR ran for about 6 to 12 cycles. In TCRdb, the 5' RACE reads were re-called with MiXCR into one record per CDR3 protein. The sample includes about 720,000 distinct CDR3 sequences, about a fifth seen only once; the top ten take under 25%. Input material: blood. These receptors all stem from a man in his 70s in good health.

The V and J genes are TRBV20-1 and TRBJ1-6; TRBD1 is a possible D gene (5 bases). V was clipped by 6 bases and J by 7 bases, with 7 bases between them. Looked up from germline, CDR1 is DFQATT and CDR2 is SNEGSKA (reference sequence). The CDR3 spans 11 residues. The CDR3 protein is CSAGENSPLHF. CDR3 in DNA: TGCAGTGCGGGGGAGAATTCACCCCTCCACTTT.

The J gene is TRBJ2-1, the V gene TRBV15; D might be TRBD1 (5 bases). The J call is doubtful: the DNA matches TRBJ2-5 better. CDR3 length equals 15 residues. Germline assignment: CDR1 LNHNV and CDR2 YYDKDF (reference sequence). Here the CDR3 DNA reads TGTGCCACCAGCAGGAGCCGGTCAGGGAAGGAGACCCAGTACTTC. It is translated as CATSRSRSGKETQYF.

This clonotype has just a few counts. The chain is built from TRBV28 and TRBJ1-4, with TRBD1 as a possible D gene (6 bases). Trimming removed 4 bases from V and 0 bases from J, with 12 bases in between. The CDR3 is made up of 16 amino acids. Germline V gives CDR1 MDHEN, CDR2 SYDVKM. The CDR3 here is CASSSGVYATNEKLFF. In nucleotides, the CDR3 is TGTGCCAGCAGTTCAGGGGTATATGCAACTAATGAAAAACTGTTTTTT.

There are a few counts of this clonotype. The junction and the germline gene differ at one end; a read error may be behind it. This sequence joins TRBV10-3 and TRBJ1-2; a possible D gene is TRBD1 (6 bases). This CDR3 contains 13 residues. The germline gives CDR1 ENHRY, CDR2 SYGVKD. The CDR3 nucleotides read TGTGCCATCAGCTTGGACAGATTCTATGACTACACCTTC. It is translated as CAISLDRFYDYTF.